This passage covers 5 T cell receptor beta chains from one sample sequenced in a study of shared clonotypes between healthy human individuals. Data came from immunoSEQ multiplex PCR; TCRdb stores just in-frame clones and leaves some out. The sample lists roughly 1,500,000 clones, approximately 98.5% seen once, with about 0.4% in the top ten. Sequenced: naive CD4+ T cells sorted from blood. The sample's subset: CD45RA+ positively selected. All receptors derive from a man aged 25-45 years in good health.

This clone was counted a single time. CDR3 in amino acids: CASSPRRSGAYNEQFF. CDR3 coding DNA: TGTGCCAGCAGCCCCCGGCGTAGCGGGGCCTACAATGAGCAGTTCTTC. The J gene is TRBJ2-1, the V gene TRBV5-4; 8 positions agree with TRBD2. The CDR3 is made up of 16 amino acids. J was trimmed by 2 bases and V by 4 bases; bases with no gene match: 8. Germline V lookup: CDR1 SGHNT, CDR2 YYREEE (reference sequence).

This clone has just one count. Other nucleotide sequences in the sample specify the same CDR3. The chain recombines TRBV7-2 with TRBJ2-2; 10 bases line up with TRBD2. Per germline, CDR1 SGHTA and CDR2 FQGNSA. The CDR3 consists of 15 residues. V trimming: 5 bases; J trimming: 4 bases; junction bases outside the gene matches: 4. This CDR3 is CASSLRLAGTGELFF. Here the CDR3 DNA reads TGTGCCAGCAGCCTTAGACTAGCGGGCACCGGGGAGCTGTTTTTT.

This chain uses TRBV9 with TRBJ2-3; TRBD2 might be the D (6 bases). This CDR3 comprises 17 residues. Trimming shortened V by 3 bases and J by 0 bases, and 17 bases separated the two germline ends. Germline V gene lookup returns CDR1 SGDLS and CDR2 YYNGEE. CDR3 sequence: CASSGRGSGPSTDTQYF. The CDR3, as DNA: TGTGCCAGCAGCGGGCGAGGTAGCGGACCTAGCACAGATACGCAGTATTTT.

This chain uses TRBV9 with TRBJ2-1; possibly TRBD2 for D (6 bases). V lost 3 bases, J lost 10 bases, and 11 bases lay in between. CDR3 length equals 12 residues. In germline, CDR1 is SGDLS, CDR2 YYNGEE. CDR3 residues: CASSGLASEQFF. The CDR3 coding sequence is TGTGCCAGCAGCGGCCTAGCGTCAGAGCAGTTCTTC.

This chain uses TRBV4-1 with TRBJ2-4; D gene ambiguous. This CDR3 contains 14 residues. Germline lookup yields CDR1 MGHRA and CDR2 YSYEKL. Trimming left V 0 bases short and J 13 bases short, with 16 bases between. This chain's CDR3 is CASSQESRRQGQYF. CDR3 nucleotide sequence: TGCGCCAGCAGCCAAGAGAGTAGGCGCCAAGGGCAGTACTTC.